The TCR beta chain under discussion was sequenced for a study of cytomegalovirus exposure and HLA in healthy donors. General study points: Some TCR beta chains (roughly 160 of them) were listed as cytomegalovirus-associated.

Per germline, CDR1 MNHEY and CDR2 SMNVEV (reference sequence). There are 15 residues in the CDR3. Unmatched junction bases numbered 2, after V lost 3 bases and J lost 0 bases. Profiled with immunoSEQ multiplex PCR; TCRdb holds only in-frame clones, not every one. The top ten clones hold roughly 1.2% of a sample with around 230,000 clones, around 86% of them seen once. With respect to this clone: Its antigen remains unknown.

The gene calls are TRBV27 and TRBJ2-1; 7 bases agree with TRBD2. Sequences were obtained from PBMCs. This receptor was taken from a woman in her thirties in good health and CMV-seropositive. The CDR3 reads CASSFWGGSYNEQFF. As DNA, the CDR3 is TGTGCCAGCAGTTTTTGGGGGGGCTCCTACAATGAGCAGTTCTTC.